These 26 T cell receptor beta chains were sequenced from one sample in a study of blood T cell repertoires in COVID-19. TCRdb's table, derived via immunoSEQ multiplex PCR, lists solely in-frame clones and lacks some. The sample lists some 68,000 clones; 75% to 90% were seen once. Input material: peripheral blood. These receptor sequences come from a man aged 50 to 60 with active COVID-19.

The chain is built from TRBV19 and TRBJ1-1; 7 positions agree with TRBD1. This CDR3 region has 14 residues. V shed 1 base and J 5 bases; nucleotides not matched to a gene: 4. Per the germline V gene, CDR1 is LNHDA and CDR2 is SQIVND (reference sequence). For the CDR3, the DNA is TGTGCCAGTAGTATAGCAGGGGGAGGTACTGAAGCTTTCTTT. This encodes CASSIAGGGTEAFF.

This clone was counted once. This chain links TRBV12-5 with TRBJ1-2; D gene uncertain. V lost 1 base to trimming and J lost 6 bases, with 9 bases between them. The V gene's germline CDR1 is LGHNT and CDR2 FRNRAP. This CDR3 region has 13 residues. The CDR3 here is CASGLGQYHGYTF. CDR3 sequence (DNA): TGTGCTAGTGGTTTGGGGCAGTACCATGGCTACACCTTC.

The chain couples TRBV10-3 to TRBJ2-5; 11 nucleotides agree with TRBD1. Germline CDR1 and CDR2: ENHRY and SYGVKD. V dropped 5 bases and J dropped 4; count of bases not matched to a gene: 9. This CDR3 spans 16 amino acids. For the CDR3, the DNA is TGTGCCATCAGTAGGGGCGGACAGGGGGCCGGAGAGACCCAGTACTTC. Translated: CAISRGGQGAGETQYF.

The chain carries TRBV5-1 and TRBJ2-7; D unresolved. V was shortened by 0 bases and J by 3 bases, with 7 bases between the two germline ends. The CDR3 consists of 13 residues. The germline V gene has CDR1 SGHRS and CDR2 YFSETQ. CDR3 sequence: CASSLASGYEQYF. Here the CDR3 DNA reads TGCGCCAGCAGCTTGGCTTCGGGCTACGAGCAGTACTTC.

This rearrangement joins TRBV24-1 to TRBJ1-2; maybe TRBD1 (5 bases). Germline V lookup: CDR1 KGHDR, CDR2 SFDVKD. The CDR3 runs to 13 residues. V lost 4 bases and J lost 8, with 13 bases in between. CDR3 DNA sequence: TGTGCCACCAGTGAGAGGACCGGGGGGGGCTACACCTTC. Its protein is CATSERTGGGYTF.

This clone turned up a few times. The chain combines TRBV25-1 with TRBJ1-3; D may be TRBD1 (6 bases). Germline-derived CDR1 and CDR2 are MGHDK and SYGVNS. The CDR3 covers 15 residues. V lost 4 bases and J lost 4, with 14 bases in between. CDR3 sequence reads: CASSGLRGGGNTIYF. As DNA, the CDR3 is TGTGCCAGCAGTGGGCTCAGGGGTGGCGGAAACACCATATATTTT.

The chain carries TRBV18 and TRBJ2-7; D remains ambiguous. The germline gives CDR1 KGHSH, CDR2 LQKENI. The V and J ends lost 2 bases and 0 bases respectively, with 5 bases between them. This CDR3 is 13 amino acids long. The CDR3 is CASSPSSSYEQYF. CDR3 in DNA: TGTGCCAGCTCACCATCGAGCTCCTACGAGCAGTACTTC.

This chain joins TRBV9 and TRBJ2-5; tentative D call: TRBD2 (6 bases). CDR1 is SGDLS, CDR2 YYNGEE, per germline. This CDR3 has 15 residues. V was shortened by 4 bases and J by 1 base, with 14 bases between the two germline ends. The CDR3 is CASSPRQRAQETQYF. The CDR3 region has the DNA TGTGCCAGCAGCCCCCGTCAGCGGGCCCAAGAGACCCAGTACTTC.

This clone was observed a single time. The sample holds other DNA sequences that translate to the same CDR3. The V and J genes are TRBV7-9 and TRBJ1-2; D uncertain. Trimming pared 1 base from V and 2 bases from J, leaving 5 bases between. The length of the CDR3 is 13 residues. The V gene's germline CDR1 is SEHNR and CDR2 FQNEAQ (reference sequence). The CDR3 spells CASSLVRNYGYTF. The CDR3 coding sequence is TGTGCCAGCAGCTTAGTCAGAAACTATGGCTACACCTTC.

This clone was detected a few times. This chain joins TRBV5-8 and TRBJ1-5, with 9 bases fitting TRBD1. The CDR3 runs to 15 residues. Germline V gene data show CDR1 as SGHTS and CDR2 as YDEGEE. The V segment lost 3 bases and the J segment 6 bases; nucleotides outside the gene matches: 7. CDR3 sequence reads: CASSSGTGTGQPQHF. CDR3 DNA sequence: TGTGCCAGCAGCTCCGGGACAGGGACAGGTCAGCCCCAGCATTTT. The whole variable domain, remainder taken from reference TRBV5-8 and TRBJ1-5, is EAGVTQSPTHLIKTRGQQATLRCSPISGHTSVYWYQQALGLGLQFLLWYDEGEERNRGNFPPRFSGRQFPNYSSELNVNALELEDSALYLCASSSGTGTGQPQHFGDGTRLSIL.

This chain joins TRBV7-9 and TRBJ1-3; 9 nucleotides line up with TRBD1. Germline V gene data show CDR1 as SEHNR and CDR2 as FQNEAQ (reference sequence). The J segment lost 3 bases and the V segment lost 1 base, leaving 7 bases of the junction unmatched. This CDR3 contains 17 residues. CDR3 region: CASSLETGQGNGNTIYF. CDR3 nucleotide sequence: TGTGCCAGCAGCTTAGAGACCGGACAGGGGAATGGAAACACCATATATTTT.

The rearrangement joins TRBV7-3 to TRBJ2-1; 10 bases fit TRBD2. Germline CDR1 SGHTA, CDR2 FQGTGA. Trimming took 5 bases from V and 2 from J; bases not matched to a gene: 3. The CDR3 sequence is 15 residues long. As DNA, the CDR3 is TGTGCCAGCAGCCCAGCGGGGGGGCCCTACAATGAGCAGTTCTTC. As protein: CASSPAGGPYNEQFF.

The rearrangement uses TRBV5-6 and TRBJ2-3, with 8 bases matching TRBD2. CDR3 length: 18 amino acids. Germline V gene data show CDR1 as SGHDT and CDR2 as YYEEEE. V dropped 1 base and J dropped 0; count of bases not matched to a gene: 10. This chain's CDR3 is CASSLPRRGGLSTDTQYF. In DNA form, the CDR3 reads TGTGCCAGCAGCTTGCCCCGCCGGGGGGGGCTAAGCACAGATACGCAGTATTTT.

A note on this clone: Its ends do not fully match the called genes, so a read error is possible. The gene calls are TRBV20-1 and TRBJ2-5; TRBD2 matches at 8 bases. The CDR3 spans 10 residues. Germline loops: CDR1 DFQATT, CDR2 SNEGSKA (reference sequence). CDR3 coding DNA: TGTGCGGGGGGTCAAGAGACCCAGTACTTC. Its translation is CAGGQETQYF.

J is TRBJ1-4 and V is TRBV9, with 10 bases aligning to TRBD1. With V trimmed by 0 bases and J by 8 bases, 4 bases remained unmatched. The germline V gene encodes CDR1 SGDLS and CDR2 YYNGEE. This CDR3 contains 15 residues. The CDR3 nucleotides read TGTGCCAGCAGCGTAGGACAGGGGGCAGGAGAAAAACTGTTTTTT. It codes for CASSVGQGAGEKLFF.

The chain recombines TRBV6-1 with TRBJ1-5; TRBD1 matches at 9 bases. CDR1 is MNHNS, CDR2 SASEGT, per germline. The CDR3 covers 16 residues. The V segment lost 4 bases and the J segment 2 bases; nucleotides outside the gene matches: 6. The CDR3 DNA reads as TGTGCCAGCAGTGCCGAACAGGGGGCCCGCAATCAGCCCCAGCATTTT. Encoded protein: CASSAEQGARNQPQHF.

V usage is TRBV30 and J usage is TRBJ2-7; TRBD2 is a possible D gene (7 bases). Looked up from germline, CDR1 is GTSNPN and CDR2 is SVGIG (reference sequence). This CDR3 comprises 12 residues. Trimming left V 0 bases short and J 6 bases short, with 9 bases between. CDR3 residues: CAWSVRGAEQYF. The CDR3 coding sequence is TGTGCCTGGAGTGTACGGGGGGCCGAGCAGTACTTC.

This chain connects TRBV6-5 to TRBJ1-1, with D possibly TRBD1 on 6 matching bases. Trimming pared 6 bases from V and 4 bases from J, leaving 18 bases between. The CDR3 has 15 residues. Germline V lookup: CDR1 MNHEY, CDR2 SVGAGI. CDR3 DNA sequence: TGTGCCAGCAGGGGGGAGGGGGAGTGGAGCACTGAAGCTTTCTTT. The encoded protein is CASRGEGEWSTEAFF.

The rearrangement uses TRBV6-6 and TRBJ1-1, with 7 positions matching TRBD1. CDR3 size: 15 residues. J was trimmed by 1 base and V by 2 bases; bases with no gene match: 4. From germline, CDR1 is MNHNY and CDR2 SVGAGI (reference sequence). As DNA, the CDR3 is TGTGCCAGCAGTTACCTTGGACAGGAGAACACTGAAGCTTTCTTT. As protein: CASSYLGQENTEAFF.

This chain connects TRBV11-3 to TRBJ2-1, with a weak D call TRBD1 (6 bases). The V and J ends lost 4 bases and 8 bases respectively, with 15 bases between them. CDR3 size: 14 residues. Germline values: CDR1 SGHNT, CDR2 YENEEA. The CDR3 DNA reads TGTGCCAGCAGCTCAGGGTACAGGGACGATGAGCAGTTCTTC. This translates into CASSSGYRDDEQFF. Full variable domain (rest looked up from reference TRBV11-3 and TRBJ2-1): EAGVVQSPRYKIIEKKQPVAFWCNPISGHNTLYWYLQNLGQGPELLIRYENEEAVDDSQLPKDRFSAERLKGVDSTLKIQPAELGDSAVYLCASSSGYRDDEQFFGPGTRLTVL.

The V and J genes are TRBV5-1 and TRBJ2-5; D perhaps matches TRBD1 (5 bases). The CDR3 extends over 14 amino acids. Per the germline V gene, CDR1 is SGHRS and CDR2 is YFSETQ. Trimming took 1 base from V and 3 from J, leaving 10 bases between them. The CDR3 region has the DNA TGCGCCAGCAGCTTGAGACAGCCCAAAGAGACCCAGTACTTC. Its translation: CASSLRQPKETQYF.

The table lists this clone with a few counts. The CDR3 sequence: CASKYQEHRGLTGELFF. DNA for the CDR3: TGTGCCAGCAAGTATCAGGAGCACAGGGGGTTAACCGGGGAGCTGTTTTTT. The chain joins TRBV2 to TRBJ2-2; TRBD1 matches at 8 bases. Germline values: CDR1 SNHLY, CDR2 FYNNEI. Germline trimming cut 7 bases from V and 5 bases from J; bases unmatched to any gene: 15. The CDR3 has 17 residues.

The genes are TRBV7-6 and TRBJ2-7; TRBD1 matches 7 bases. V lost 2 bases to trimming and J lost 6 bases; unmatched junction nucleotides: 7. Looked up from germline, CDR1 is SGHVS and CDR2 is FNYEAQ. This CDR3 has 14 residues. The CDR3 region is CASSLYQGEGEQYF. The CDR3 DNA sequence: TGTGCCAGCAGCTTATACCAGGGGGAAGGCGAGCAGTACTTC. The variable domain in full, completed from reference TRBV7-6 and TRBJ2-7, reads GAGVSQSPRYKVTKRGQDVALRCDPISGHVSLYWYRQALGQGPEFLTYFNYEAQQDKSGLPNDRFSAERPEGSISTLTIQRTEQRDSAMYRCASSLYQGEGEQYFGPGTRLTVT.

The chain combines TRBV27 with TRBJ1-2; D may be TRBD1 (5 bases). CDR1 and CDR2 from the germline V gene are MNHEY and SMNVEV (reference sequence). Trimming removed 2 bases at V and 6 bases at J, with 10 bases between. The CDR3 is 13 amino acids. The CDR3: CASSLGQGNGYTF. The DNA for the CDR3 is TGTGCCAGCAGTTTAGGGCAGGGTAATGGCTACACCTTC.

This clone was observed a single time. V and J are TRBV7-8 and TRBJ2-1; 8 bases agree with TRBD1. Germline CDR1 reads SGHVS; CDR2 reads FQNEAQ. This CDR3 is 15 amino acids long. V lost 2 bases and J lost 9; bases outside the gene matches: 9. The chain's CDR3 is CASSLRGRGHVEQFF. CDR3 nucleotides: TGTGCCAGCAGCTTACGTGGCAGGGGGCATGTTGAGCAGTTCTTC.

The chain joins TRBV6-5 to TRBJ2-4; D is possibly TRBD1 (5 bases). Trimming pared 6 bases from V and 5 bases from J, leaving 11 bases between. This CDR3 has 13 amino acids. CDR1 is MNHEY, CDR2 SVGAGI, per germline. The CDR3 here is CASRNRRENIQYF. DNA of the CDR3: TGTGCCAGCAGAAACAGGAGAGAAAACATTCAGTACTTC.